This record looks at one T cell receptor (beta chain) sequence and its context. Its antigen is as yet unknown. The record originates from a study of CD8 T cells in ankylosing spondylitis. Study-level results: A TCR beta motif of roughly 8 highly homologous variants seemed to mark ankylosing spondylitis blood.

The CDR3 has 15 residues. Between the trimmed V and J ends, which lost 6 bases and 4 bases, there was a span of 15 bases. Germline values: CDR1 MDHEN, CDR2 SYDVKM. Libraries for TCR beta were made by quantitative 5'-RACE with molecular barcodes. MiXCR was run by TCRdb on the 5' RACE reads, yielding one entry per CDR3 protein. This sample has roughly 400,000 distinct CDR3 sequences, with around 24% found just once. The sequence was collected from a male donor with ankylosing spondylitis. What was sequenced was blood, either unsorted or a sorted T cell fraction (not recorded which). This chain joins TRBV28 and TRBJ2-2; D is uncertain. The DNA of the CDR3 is TGTGCCAGCAGCCTCGACACCCCAGGCACCGGGGAGCTGTTTTTT. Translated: CASSLDTPGTGELFF.